What follows are 5 T cell receptor beta chains derived from one specimen sequenced in a study of blood T cell repertoires in COVID-19. TCRdb's copy holds only in-frame clones and misses some; the assay was immunoSEQ multiplex PCR. This sample has approximately 100,000 clones, with about 83% found just once. Sequencing was performed on peripheral blood. All receptors derive from a human donor in a cohort sampled during active COVID-19.

This chain connects TRBV5-6 to TRBJ1-3; D call uncertain. Germline V gene sequence: CDR1 SGHDT, CDR2 YYEEEE. The CDR3 contains 15 residues. Trimming removed 4 bases at V and 3 bases at J, with 14 bases between. CDR3 loop: CASSRTGINGNTIYF. CDR3 nucleotides: TGTGCCAGCAGCCGGACGGGAATCAATGGAAACACCATATATTTT.

The gene calls are TRBV4-1 and TRBJ2-2; 7 positions agree with TRBD2. This CDR3 is 15 amino acids long. Per germline, CDR1 MGHRA and CDR2 YSYEKL. Trimming took 3 bases from V and 1 from J; bases not matched to a gene: 2. Written as DNA, the CDR3 is TGCGCCAGCAGCCATCTAGCGGAGAACACCGGGGAGCTGTTTTTT. The encoded protein is CASSHLAENTGELFF.

The J gene is TRBJ2-7, the V gene TRBV7-9, with 12 positions matching TRBD1. Trimming at V came to 5 bases and at J to 6 bases, leaving 5 bases not matched to a gene. The germline V gene encodes CDR1 SEHNR and CDR2 FQNEAQ (reference sequence). CDR3 length: 14 residues. CDR3 bases: TGTGCCAGCAGCAACCGGGACAGGGGGCCCGAGCAGTACTTC. It codes for CASSNRDRGPEQYF.

This clone has just one count. This rearrangement joins TRBV5-1 to TRBJ1-2; unclear D gene. CDR3 size: 13 residues. The germline gives CDR1 SGHRS, CDR2 YFSETQ. V dropped 3 bases and J dropped 3 bases, with 9 bases sitting between them. The CDR3 DNA is TGCGCCAGCAGCTCCTTCCGGGACTATGGCTACACCTTC. Translated, it gives CASSSFRDYGYTF.

The chain joins TRBV6-5 to TRBJ2-4, with 8 bases fitting TRBD2. From germline, CDR1 is MNHEY and CDR2 SVGAGI. CDR3 length equals 15 residues. J gave up 3 bases and V 6 bases, and 7 bases lay outside the gene matches. This chain's CDR3 is CASSSGGVGKNIQYF. In nucleotides, the CDR3 is TGTGCCAGCAGCTCGGGGGGGGTCGGCAAAAACATTCAGTACTTC.